This T cell receptor beta chain was captured by sequencing in a study of early T cells in non-severe SARS-CoV-2 infection (dated by TCRdb to the early 2020s). Notes on the research overall: Because TCR sequencing relied on bulk RNA taken from unsorted whole blood, pairing of alpha and beta chains was not possible.

On this clonotype: No cognate antigen has been identified for it. Qualities for individual bases were not recorded, and no much larger clone is one base off.

What the research found in general, with its limitations: VDJdb matching was skewed toward anti-spike CD8 responses and likely underestimated virus-specific expansions, missing private and CD4 specificities.

Set within a cohort of healthcare workers in London, UK, this nested case-control study involved weekly PCR testing of nasopharyngeal swabs along with blood sampling. Between 23 and 31 March 2020, the week of the UK lockdown, healthcare workers were enrolled and then followed up weekly for as long as 16 weeks. Clipping removes 0 bases from V and 4 bases from J, with 3 as the unmatched junction base count. There are 15 amino acids in the CDR3, from cysteine to phenylalanine inclusive. Only the CDR3 DNA is retained, 45 bases long and in frame from the first base. The germline V gene gives CDR1 as MNHNS and CDR2 as SASEGT. The library was produced with 5' RACE. The run used a NextSeq 500. Unique molecular identifiers were attached to individual cDNA molecules in the TCR library protocol so that sequencing error and PCR bias could be corrected. Both TCR alpha and beta chains were sequenced, and tight co-correlation was observed between alpha and beta sequence abundances in each sample. As for the original processing: V gene, J gene and CDR3 annotation of TCR sequences was performed with Decombinator V4. Expanded TCRs were defined as changing significantly between any two time points under a Poisson model with p below 0.0001. TCR abundances were normalised to the total number of TCRs sequenced per sample and expressed as counts per million. TRAV1-2 paired with TRAJ12, TRAJ20 or TRAJ33 defined MAIT TCRs, while TRAV10 paired with TRAJ18 defined iNKT TCRs. VDJdb, accessed 1 November 2021, was searched for CMV, EBV and SARS-CoV-2 annotated TCRs, excluding TCRs annotated for multiple antigens. In TCRdb, the public reads were trimmed at Q25 with fastp and aligned with MiXCR, with productive beta chains retained. Rows are combined by CDR3 protein, so each entry shows the most common genes and DNA. The V and J calls shown here were made by TCRdb, not taken from the authors' results. Present in this sample are roughly 110,000 distinct CDR3 sequences, around 10% of which were seen just once. About 8.1% of the sample lies in the top ten.

This sequence originates from an adult who was a healthcare worker with PCR-confirmed SARS-CoV-2 infection or an uninfected control (not recorded which). Recombination linked TRBV6-1 to TRBJ2-5, and 9 bases in between align with TRBD2. Material: whole blood. The sequence in DNA is TGTGCCAGCAGTGAAGCTCGGGGACTAGCAGAGACCCAGTACTTC. This codes for CASSEARGLAETQYF.